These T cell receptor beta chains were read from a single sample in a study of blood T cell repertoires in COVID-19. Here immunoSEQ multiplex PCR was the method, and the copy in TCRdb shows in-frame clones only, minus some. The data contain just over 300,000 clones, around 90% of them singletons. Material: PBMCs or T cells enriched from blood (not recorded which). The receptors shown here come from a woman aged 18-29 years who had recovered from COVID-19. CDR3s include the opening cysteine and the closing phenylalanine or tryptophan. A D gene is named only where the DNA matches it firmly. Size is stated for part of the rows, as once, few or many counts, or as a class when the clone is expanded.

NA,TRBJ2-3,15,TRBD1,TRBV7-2,TGTGCCAGCAGCTCAGGGGGACGCAGGCCAGATACGCAGTATTTT,CASSSGGRRPDTQYF
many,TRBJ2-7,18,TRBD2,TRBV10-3,TGTGCCATCAGTGATCCGGGACTAGCGGGAGGGCTTTTGGGAGAGCAGTACTTC,CAISDPGLAGGLLGEQYF
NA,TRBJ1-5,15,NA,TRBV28,TGTGCCAGCAACAGACTCAGGGAAGGCAATCAGCCCCAGCATTTT,CASNRLREGNQPQHF
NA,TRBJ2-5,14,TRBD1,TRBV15,TGTGCCACCTCAGACAGGGGATTGTTAGAGACCCAGTACTTC,CATSDRGLLETQYF
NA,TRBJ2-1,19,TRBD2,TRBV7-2,TGTGCCAGCAGCTCGATCTATGCCTGGACTAGCGGGGGCTACAATGAGCAGTTCTTC,CASSSIYAWTSGGYNEQFF
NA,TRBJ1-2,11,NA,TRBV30,TGTGCCTGTACTACAGGGAATGGCTACACCTTC,CACTTGNGYTF
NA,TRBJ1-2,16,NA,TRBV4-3,TGCGCCAGCAGCCAAGAACGTCTACAGGGTATCGGTGGCTACACCTTC,CASSQERLQGIGGYTF
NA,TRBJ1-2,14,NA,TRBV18,TGTGCCAGCTCACCAGCACAGGGTCGCGATGGCTACACCTTC,CASSPAQGRDGYTF
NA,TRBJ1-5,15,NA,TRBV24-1,TGTGCCACCAGTGATGGGGGGAAGGGCAATCAGCCCCAGCATTTT,CATSDGGKGNQPQHF
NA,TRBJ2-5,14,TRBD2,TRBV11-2,TGTGCCACTGCCAGGACTAGCGGACAAGAGACCCAGTACTTC,CATARTSGQETQYF
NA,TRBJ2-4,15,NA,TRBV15,TGTGCCACCAGCAGCTATAGAGGAGCCAAAAACATTCAGTACTTC,CATSSYRGAKNIQYF
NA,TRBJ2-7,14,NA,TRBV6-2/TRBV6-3,TGTGCCAGCAGTTACCCTATCCCAGGGTCGGAGCAGTACTTC,CASSYPIPGSEQYF
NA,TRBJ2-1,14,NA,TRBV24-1,TGTGCCACCAGTGGAGGTAGTTCCTACAATGAGCAGTTCTTC,CATSGGSSYNEQFF
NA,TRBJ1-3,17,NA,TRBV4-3,TGCGCCAGCAGCCAAGATTGGAGGAGGATGGGTGGAAACACCATATATTTT,CASSQDWRRMGGNTIYF
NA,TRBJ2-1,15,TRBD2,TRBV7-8,TGTGCCAGCAGGACTAGCGGGACCTCCTACAATGAGCAGTTCTTC,CASRTSGTSYNEQFF
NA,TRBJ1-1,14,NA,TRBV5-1,TGCGCCAGCAGCTTGGGCGGGGCCGGCACTGAAGCTTTCTTT,CASSLGGAGTEAFF
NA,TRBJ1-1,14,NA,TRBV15,TGTGCCACCAGCAGTTTTACAAAGAACACTGAAGCTTTCTTT,CATSSFTKNTEAFF
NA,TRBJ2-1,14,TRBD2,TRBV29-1,TGCAGCGTTTCGACTAGCGGGGGGGCCAATGAGCAGTTCTTC,CSVSTSGGANEQFF
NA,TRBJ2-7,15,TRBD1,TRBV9,TGTGCCAGCAGCGTAGATAGGGACAGGGGGGCCGAGCAGTACTTC,CASSVDRDRGAEQYF
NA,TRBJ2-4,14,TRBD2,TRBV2,TGTGCCAGCAAGGCGACTAGCGGGGGGGGACTTCAGTACTTC,CASKATSGGGLQYF
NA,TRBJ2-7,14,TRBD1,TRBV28,TGTGCCAGCAGGTGGACAGGGGGCTCCTACGAGCAGTACTTC,CASRWTGGSYEQYF
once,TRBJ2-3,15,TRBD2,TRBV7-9,TGTGCCAGCAGCTTACAGCTAGCGGGGACGGATACGCAGTATTTT,CASSLQLAGTDTQYF
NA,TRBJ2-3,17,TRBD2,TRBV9,TGTGCCAGCAGCGTATTGGGACTAGCGGGAGGGGTGGATACGCAGTATTTT,CASSVLGLAGGVDTQYF
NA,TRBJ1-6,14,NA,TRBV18,TGTGCCAGCTCACCACTCGGGGATAATTCACCCCTCCACTTT,CASSPLGDNSPLHF
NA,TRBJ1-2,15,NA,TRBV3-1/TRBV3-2,TGTGCCAGCAGCGTCATACAGGGATCTAACTATGGCTACACCTTC,CASSVIQGSNYGYTF
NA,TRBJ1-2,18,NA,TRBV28,TGTGCCAGCAGTTTCATGTTGCGCGGGCCTATACCGCACTATGGCTACACCTTC,CASSFMLRGPIPHYGYTF
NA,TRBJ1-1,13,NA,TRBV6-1,TGTGCCAGCAGTGAAGTCGATGGGCTTGAAGCTTTCTTT,CASSEVDGLEAFF
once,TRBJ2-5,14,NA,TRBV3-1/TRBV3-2,TGTGCCAGCAGCCCCCCACCGGGACAAGAGACCCAGTACTTC,CASSPPPGQETQYF
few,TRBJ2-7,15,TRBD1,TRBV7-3,TGTGCCAGCAGCTTGACAGGGATGAGGTACGACGAGCAGTACTTC,CASSLTGMRYDEQYF
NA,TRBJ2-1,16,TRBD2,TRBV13,TGTGCCAGCAGCGCTGGGACTAGCACAACCTACAATGAGCAGTTCTTC,CASSAGTSTTYNEQFF
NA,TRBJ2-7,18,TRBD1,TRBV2,TGTGCCAGCAGTCGTTATCAGACCGGGACAGGGGGCTCCTACGAGCAGTACTTC,CASSRYQTGTGGSYEQYF
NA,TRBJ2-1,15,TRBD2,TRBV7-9,TGTGCCAGCAGAGATACTAGCGGCACCTACAATGAGCAGTTCTTC,CASRDTSGTYNEQFF
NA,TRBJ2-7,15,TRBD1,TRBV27,TGTGCCAGCAGTCCAGGGACAGGAAGCTCCTACGAGCAGTACTTC,CASSPGTGSSYEQYF
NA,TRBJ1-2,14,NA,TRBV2,TGTGCCAGCAGGATGGACAGTTCTAACTATGGCTACACCTTC,CASRMDSSNYGYTF
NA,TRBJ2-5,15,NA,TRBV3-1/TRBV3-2,TGTGCCAGCAGCCAAGAAAGCCTGTACCAAGAGACCCAGTACTTC,CASSQESLYQETQYF
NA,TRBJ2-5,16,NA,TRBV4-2,TGTGCCAGCAGCCAAGATCTCGCCAGGGGAGGGGAGACCCAGTACTTC,CASSQDLARGGETQYF
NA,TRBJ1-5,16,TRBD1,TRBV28,TGTGCCAGCAGACTCTCGGACAGGGGGAGGAATCAGCCCCAGCATTTT,CASRLSDRGRNQPQHF
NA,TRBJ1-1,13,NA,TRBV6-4,TGTGCCAGCAGCTGGGACATGAACACTGAAGCTTTCTTT,CASSWDMNTEAFF
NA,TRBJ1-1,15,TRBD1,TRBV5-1,TGCGCCAGCAGCTTAAGTGACAGGGGGAGGACTGAAGCTTTCTTT,CASSLSDRGRTEAFF
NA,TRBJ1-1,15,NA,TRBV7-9,TGTGCCAGCAGCTTAGTATCAGGGTTAAACACTGAAGCTTTCTTT,CASSLVSGLNTEAFF
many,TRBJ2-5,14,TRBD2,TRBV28,TGTGCCAGCAGCGTCGTCGGGGGGAGGGAGACCCAGTACTTC,CASSVVGGRETQYF
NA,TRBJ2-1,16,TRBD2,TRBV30,TGTGCCTGGAGCGGTACTCTAGCGGGCGTATACAATGAGCAGTTCTTC,CAWSGTLAGVYNEQFF
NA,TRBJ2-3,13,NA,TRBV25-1,TGTGCCAGCAGTGAATTCCCTACAGATACGCAGTATTTT,CASSEFPTDTQYF
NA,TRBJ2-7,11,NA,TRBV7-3,TGTGCCAGCCCGTCCGAGGCGGGGCAGTACTTC,CASPSEAGQYF
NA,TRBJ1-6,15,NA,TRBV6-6,TGTGCCAGCAGTACGATTGGAAGAGGAAATTCACCCCTCCACTTT,CASSTIGRGNSPLHF
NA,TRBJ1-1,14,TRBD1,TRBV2,TGTGCCAGCAGTAAAGACAGGGCCAACACTGAAGCTTTCTTT,CASSKDRANTEAFF
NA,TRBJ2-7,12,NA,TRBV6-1,TGTGCCAGCAGTGAGGACACGATGGATGGGTACTTC,CASSEDTMDGYF
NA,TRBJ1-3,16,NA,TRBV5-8,TGTGCCAGCAGCTTGGGACAGGCGCTGAGCCGAAACACCATATATTTT,CASSLGQALSRNTIYF